The rows below give T cell receptor beta chains drawn from one sample of a study of blood T cell repertoires in COVID-19. Assay used: immunoSEQ multiplex PCR; TCRdb lists only in-frame clones, some missing. The sample has roughly 120,000 clones, around three quarters seen once. The specimen sequenced was peripheral blood. All receptors come from a man between 65 and 85 years old with acute or convalescent COVID-19. Each CDR3 is given with its conserved first and last residue. A D gene is named only where the DNA matches it firmly. Expanded clones are given a class, and other clones once, few, many or no size at all.

. TRBJ2-3 TRBV20-1 once CSASLGTSTDTQYF TGCAGTGCTAGTTTGGGGACTAGCACAGATACGCAGTATTTT
. TRBJ1-1 TRBV30 . CAWSGPGMGTEAFF TGTGCCTGGAGTGGTCCAGGGATGGGGACTGAAGCTTTCTTT
. TRBJ1-1 TRBV5-1 . CASSLVATALTEAFF TGCGCCAGCAGCTTGGTTGCGACTGCGCTTACTGAAGCTTTCTTT
. TRBJ2-7 TRBV7-8 . CASSRRTAEQYF TGTGCCAGCAGTCGCAGGACAGCCGAGCAGTACTTC
TRBD2 TRBJ2-6 TRBV11-2 . CASSHLRGRVRSGANVLTF TGTGCCAGCAGCCACCTTCGGGGGAGGGTCAGGTCTGGGGCCAACGTCCTGACTTTC
TRBD1 TRBJ1-1 TRBV6-5 . CASSYGQGVMNTEAFF TGTGCCAGCAGTTACGGACAGGGGGTCATGAACACTGAAGCTTTCTTT
. TRBJ2-5 TRBV12-5 . CASGLGTGETQYF TGTGCTAGTGGTTTGGGAACAGGGGAGACCCAGTACTTC
. TRBJ2-7 TRBV27 . CASSWQGWGIREQYF TGTGCCAGCAGTTGGCAGGGATGGGGCATACGAGAGCAGTACTTC
. TRBJ1-2 TRBV5-1 . CASSLDGPSNYGYTF TGCGCCAGCAGCTTGGATGGGCCCTCTAACTATGGCTACACCTTC
. TRBJ2-7 TRBV28 . CASSFYQQGGEQYF TGTGCCAGCAGTTTTTATCAACAGGGCGGCGAGCAGTACTTC
TRBD2 TRBJ2-1 TRBV6-2/TRBV6-3 . CASSYSMGSGGGSYNEQFF TGTGCCAGCAGTTACTCGATGGGTAGCGGGGGGGGCTCCTACAATGAGCAGTTCTTC
. TRBJ2-3 TRBV18 once CASSDRYSTDTQYF TGTGCCAGCTCGGACAGATATAGCACAGATACGCAGTATTTT
TRBD1 TRBJ1-1 TRBV10-3 once CAISESKQGGTEAFF TGTGCCATCAGTGAGTCGAAGCAGGGGGGCACTGAAGCTTTCTTT
. TRBJ2-7 TRBV19 medium-sized CASSIQTDTYEQYF TGTGCCAGTAGTATCCAGACAGATACCTACGAGCAGTACTTC
. TRBJ2-5 TRBV19 . CASSRQAGETQYF TGTGCCAGTAGTCGGCAGGCGGGAGAGACCCAGTACTTC
. TRBJ1-5 TRBV12-5 . CASGLWGEGNQPQHF TGTGCTAGTGGTTTGTGGGGGGAGGGCAATCAGCCCCAGCATTTT
. TRBJ2-2 TRBV11-1 . CASSLRARVTGELFF TGTGCCAGCAGCTTAAGGGCCAGGGTCACCGGGGAGCTGTTTTTT
TRBD1 TRBJ2-7 TRBV15 . CATSRDGGQAPGWQYF TGTGCCACCAGCAGAGATGGAGGACAGGCCCCCGGTTGGCAGTACTTC
TRBD1 TRBJ2-3 TRBV5-4 . CASSLAGTGFRDTQYF TGTGCCAGCAGCTTGGCCGGGACAGGGTTTCGGGATACGCAGTATTTT
. TRBJ1-1 TRBV5-1 . CASSPQGNTEAFF TGCGCCAGCAGTCCTCAGGGGAACACTGAAGCTTTCTTT
. TRBJ1-3 TRBV5-1 . CASSERPEGFSGNTIYF TGCGCCAGCAGCGAACGACCCGAGGGCTTTTCTGGAAACACCATATATTTT
TRBD1 TRBJ2-1 TRBV7-3 . CASSFTGGRLNEQFF TGTGCCAGCAGCTTCACAGGGGGGCGTCTCAATGAGCAGTTCTTC